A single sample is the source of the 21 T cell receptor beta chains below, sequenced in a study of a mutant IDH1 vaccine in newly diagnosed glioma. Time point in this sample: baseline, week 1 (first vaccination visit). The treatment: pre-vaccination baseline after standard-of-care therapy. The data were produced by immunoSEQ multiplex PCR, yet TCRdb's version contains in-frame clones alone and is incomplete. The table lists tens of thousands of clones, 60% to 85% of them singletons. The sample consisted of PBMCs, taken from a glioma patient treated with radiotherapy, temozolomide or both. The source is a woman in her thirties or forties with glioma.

This CDR3 reads CASSLGRVGMTQYF. DNA for the CDR3: TGTGCCAGCAGCTTAGGACGGGTTGGTATGACCCAGTACTTC. V usage is TRBV13 and J usage is TRBJ2-5; D uncertain. The CDR3 is made up of 14 amino acids. With 0 bases removed from V and 7 bases from J, the gap between germline ends came to 12 bases. The germline V gene encodes CDR1 PRHDT and CDR2 FYEKMQ (reference sequence).

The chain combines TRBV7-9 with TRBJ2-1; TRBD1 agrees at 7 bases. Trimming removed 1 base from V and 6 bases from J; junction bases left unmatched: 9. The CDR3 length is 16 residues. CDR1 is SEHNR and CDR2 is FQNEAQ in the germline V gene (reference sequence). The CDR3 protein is CASSLDAPSGGNEQFF. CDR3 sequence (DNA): TGTGCCAGCAGCTTAGACGCCCCATCAGGGGGCAATGAGCAGTTCTTC.

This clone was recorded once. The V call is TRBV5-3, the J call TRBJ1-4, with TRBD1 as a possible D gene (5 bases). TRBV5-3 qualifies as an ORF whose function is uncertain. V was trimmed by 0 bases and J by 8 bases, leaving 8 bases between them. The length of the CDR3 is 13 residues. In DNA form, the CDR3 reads TGTGCCAGAAGCTTGGAGGGGCGGGAAAAACTGTTTTTT. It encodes CARSLEGREKLFF.

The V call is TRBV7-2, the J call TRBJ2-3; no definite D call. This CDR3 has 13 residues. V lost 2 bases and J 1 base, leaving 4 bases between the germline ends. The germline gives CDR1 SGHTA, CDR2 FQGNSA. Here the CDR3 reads CASSLQGTDTQYF. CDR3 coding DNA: TGTGCCAGCAGCTTACAAGGCACAGATACGCAGTATTTT.

The DNA for the CDR3 is TGTGCCAGTACCCCTCATTGGAGGGGGCGAACAGATACGCAGTATTTT. Residues: CASTPHWRGRTDTQYF. The chain joins TRBV19 to TRBJ2-3, with TRBD1 as a possible D gene (7 bases). Germline CDR1 reads LNHDA; CDR2 reads SQIVND (reference sequence). This CDR3 spans 16 amino acids. V was shortened by 7 bases and J by 3 bases, with 20 bases between the two germline ends.

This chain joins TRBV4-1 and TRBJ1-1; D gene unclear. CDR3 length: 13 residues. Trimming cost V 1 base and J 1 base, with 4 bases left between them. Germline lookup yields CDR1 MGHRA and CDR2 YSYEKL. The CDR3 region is CASSQGRNTEAFF. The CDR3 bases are TGCGCCAGCAGCCAAGGCCGGAACACTGAAGCTTTCTTT.

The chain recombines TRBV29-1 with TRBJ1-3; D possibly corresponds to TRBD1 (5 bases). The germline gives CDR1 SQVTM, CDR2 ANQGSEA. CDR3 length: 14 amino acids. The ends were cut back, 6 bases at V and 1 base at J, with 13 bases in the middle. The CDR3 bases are TGCAGCGTGGGGGGGGTGTTTTCTGGAAACACCATATATTTT. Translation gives CSVGGVFSGNTIYF.

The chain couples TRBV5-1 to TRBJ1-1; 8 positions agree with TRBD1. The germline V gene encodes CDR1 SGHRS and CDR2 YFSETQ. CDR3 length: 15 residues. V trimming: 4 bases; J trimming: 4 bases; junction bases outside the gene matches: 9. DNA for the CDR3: TGCGCCAGCAGCAGGACAGGGTTTGAGGGCACTGAAGCTTTCTTT. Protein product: CASSRTGFEGTEAFF.

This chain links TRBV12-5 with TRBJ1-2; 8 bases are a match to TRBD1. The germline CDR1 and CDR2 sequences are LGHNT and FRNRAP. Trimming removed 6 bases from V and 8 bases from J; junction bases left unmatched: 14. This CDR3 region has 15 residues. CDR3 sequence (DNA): TGTGCTAGTGGACCGACGCTACAGGGGGGCAGGGGCTACACCTTC. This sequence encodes CASGPTLQGGRGYTF.

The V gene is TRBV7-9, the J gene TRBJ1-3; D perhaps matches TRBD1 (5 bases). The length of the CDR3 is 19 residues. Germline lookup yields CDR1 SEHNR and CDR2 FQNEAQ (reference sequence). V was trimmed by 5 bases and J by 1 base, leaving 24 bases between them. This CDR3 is CASSKYRDPNSVSGNTIYF. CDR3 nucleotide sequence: TGTGCCAGCAGCAAATACCGGGACCCAAACTCCGTGTCTGGAAACACCATATATTTT. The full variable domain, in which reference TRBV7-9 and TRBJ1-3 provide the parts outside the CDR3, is DTGVSQNPRHKITKRGQNVTFRCDPISEHNRLYWYRQTLGQGPEFLTYFQNEAQLEKSRLLSDRFSAERPKGSFSTLEIQRTEQGDSAMYLCASSKYRDPNSVSGNTIYFGEGSWLTVV.

CDR3: CASSAPGREAPNSPLHF. Written as DNA, the CDR3 is TGTGCCAGCAGTGCGCCGGGACGGGAGGCCCCTAATTCACCCCTCCACTTT. This chain connects TRBV6-1 to TRBJ1-6, with D possibly TRBD1 on 5 matching bases. This CDR3 comprises 17 residues. The germline gives CDR1 MNHNS, CDR2 SASEGT. V gave up 4 bases and J gave up 6 bases, with 19 bases separating them.

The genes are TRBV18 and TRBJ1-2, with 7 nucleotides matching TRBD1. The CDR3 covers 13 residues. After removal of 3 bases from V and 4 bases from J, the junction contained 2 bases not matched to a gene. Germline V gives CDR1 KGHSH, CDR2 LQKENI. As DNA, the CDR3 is TGTGCCAGCTCACCGAGGGACAGCTATGGCTACACCTTC. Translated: CASSPRDSYGYTF.

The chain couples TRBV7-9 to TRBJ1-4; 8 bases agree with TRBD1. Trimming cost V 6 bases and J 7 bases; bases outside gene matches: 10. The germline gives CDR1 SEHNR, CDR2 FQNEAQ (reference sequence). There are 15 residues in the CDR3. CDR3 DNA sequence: TGTGCCAGCAGGGACCTGGACAGGGCTGGTGAAAAACTGTTTTTT. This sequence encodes CASRDLDRAGEKLFF.

CDR3 in amino acids: CASSYQRKNEKLFF. The CDR3 nucleotides read TGTGCCAGCAGTTACCAACGGAAAAATGAAAAACTGTTTTTT. The chain uses TRBV6-6 and TRBJ1-4, with D uncertain. This CDR3 contains 14 residues. Germline V CDR1 and CDR2: MNHNY, SVGAGI (reference sequence). V dropped 2 bases and J dropped 5 bases, with 9 bases sitting between them.

DNA for the CDR3: TGTGCCAGCAGTTTATTTCGGGGGGCCGTATGGGCCACTGAAGCTTTCTTT. Translating it yields CASSLFRGAVWATEAFF. The J gene is TRBJ1-1, the V gene TRBV27, with a possible D match to TRBD1 (6 bases). The CDR3 is 17 amino acids. V was trimmed by 1 base and J by 4 bases, leaving 19 bases between them. Germline CDR1 reads MNHEY; CDR2 reads SMNVEV (reference sequence).

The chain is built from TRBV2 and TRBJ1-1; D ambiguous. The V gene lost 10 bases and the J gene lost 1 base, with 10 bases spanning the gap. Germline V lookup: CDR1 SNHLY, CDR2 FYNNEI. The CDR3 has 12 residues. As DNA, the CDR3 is TGTGCCACCTTTACACGGAACACTGAAGCTTTCTTT. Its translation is CATFTRNTEAFF. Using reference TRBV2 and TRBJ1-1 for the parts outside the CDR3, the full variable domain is EPEVTQTPSHQVTQMGQEVILRCVPISNHLYFYWYRQILGQKVEFLVSFYNNEISEKSEIFDDQFSVERPDGSNFTLKIRSTKLEDSAMYFCATFTRNTEAFFGQGTRLTVV.

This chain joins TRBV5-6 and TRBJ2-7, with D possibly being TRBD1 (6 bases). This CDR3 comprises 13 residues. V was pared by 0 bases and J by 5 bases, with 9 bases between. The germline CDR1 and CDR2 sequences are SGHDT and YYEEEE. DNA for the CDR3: TGTGCCAGCAGCTTGGACAGGGCCCACGAGCAGTACTTC. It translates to CASSLDRAHEQYF.

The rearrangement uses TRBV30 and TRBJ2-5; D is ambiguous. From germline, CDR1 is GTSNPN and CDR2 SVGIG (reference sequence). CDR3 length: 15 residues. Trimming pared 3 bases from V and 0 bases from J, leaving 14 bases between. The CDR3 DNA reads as TGTGCCTGGAGCGGCGGAGTTTCTAACCAAGAGACCCAGTACTTC. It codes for CAWSGGVSNQETQYF.

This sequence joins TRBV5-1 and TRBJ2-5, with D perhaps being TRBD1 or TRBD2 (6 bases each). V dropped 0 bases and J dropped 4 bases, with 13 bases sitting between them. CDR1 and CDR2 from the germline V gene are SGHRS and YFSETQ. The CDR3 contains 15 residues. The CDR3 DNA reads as TGCGCCAGCAGCTTGGGGAGGGGGAGCGGAGAGACCCAGTACTTC. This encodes CASSLGRGSGETQYF.

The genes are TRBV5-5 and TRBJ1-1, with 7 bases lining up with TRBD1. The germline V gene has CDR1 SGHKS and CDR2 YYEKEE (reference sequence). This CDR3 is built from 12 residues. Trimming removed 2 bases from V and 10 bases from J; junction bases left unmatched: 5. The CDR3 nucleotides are TGTGCCAGCAGCTTCACAGGGGATCTAGCTTTCTTT. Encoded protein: CASSFTGDLAFF.

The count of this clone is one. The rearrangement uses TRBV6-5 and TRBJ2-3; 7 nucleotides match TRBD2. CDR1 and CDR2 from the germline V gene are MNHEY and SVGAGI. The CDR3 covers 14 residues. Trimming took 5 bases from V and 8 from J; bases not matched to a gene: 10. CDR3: CASSPRTSTFTQYF. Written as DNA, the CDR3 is TGTGCCAGCAGTCCGCGGACTAGTACTTTTACGCAGTATTTT.